These 25 T cell receptor beta chains came from one sample sequenced in a study of blood T cell repertoires in COVID-19. Only in-frame clones appear in the TCRdb table, and some are missing; sequencing was by immunoSEQ multiplex PCR. The table records about 240,000 clones, 70% to 90% of them present only once. Sequences were obtained from peripheral blood. The receptors were gathered from a woman between 40 and 50 years old who had recovered from COVID-19.

This chain joins TRBV10-3 and TRBJ2-1; TRBD1 might be the D (5 bases). Deletions cut 0 bases from V and 0 bases from J, with 9 bases between. Germline CDR1 ENHRY, CDR2 SYGVKD. The CDR3 is 16 amino acids. CDR3 DNA: TGTGCCATCAGTGAGTCGGCAGGGATCTCCTACAATGAGCAGTTCTTC. It codes for CAISESAGISYNEQFF.

This clone was recorded once. The chain uses TRBV6-2 or TRBV6-3 and TRBJ2-1; perhaps TRBD1 as D (5 bases). CDR1 and CDR2 from the germline V gene are MNHEY and SVGEGT. The ends were cut back, 2 bases at V and 0 bases at J, with 14 bases in the middle. The CDR3 extends over 17 amino acids. CDR3 region: CASSYGAGWASYNEQFF. DNA for the CDR3: TGTGCCAGCAGTTACGGGGCAGGGTGGGCCTCCTACAATGAGCAGTTCTTC.

The chain recombines TRBV28 with TRBJ2-3, with 7 bases that match TRBD2. Losses at the gene ends were 7 bases for V and 6 bases for J; bases not matched to a gene: 13. The germline V gene encodes CDR1 MDHEN and CDR2 SYDVKM. CDR3 length equals 15 residues. Here the CDR3 reads CASKSARLGGDTQYF. The CDR3 DNA follows: TGTGCCAGCAAGTCGGCCCGACTCGGGGGGGATACGCAGTATTTT.

This clone was seen more than once but under ten times. CDR3 region: CASSRDGRNSYEQYF. The CDR3 DNA sequence: TGTGCCAGCAGCCGGGACGGGAGGAACTCCTACGAGCAGTACTTC. The genes are TRBV11-2 and TRBJ2-7, with 7 nucleotides matching TRBD2. This CDR3 spans 15 amino acids. Trimming cost V 5 bases and J 0 bases; bases outside gene matches: 7. Germline V lookup: CDR1 SGHAT, CDR2 FQNNGV.

V usage is TRBV19 and J usage is TRBJ2-5; possible D gene TRBD1, 6 bases. CDR3 length: 15 amino acids. Germline assignment: CDR1 LNHDA and CDR2 SQIVND (reference sequence). Trimming removed 4 bases at V and 2 bases at J, with 14 bases between. CDR3 coding DNA: TGTGCCAGTAGTACCGGACAGACACAACAAGAGACCCAGTACTTC. It codes for CASSTGQTQQETQYF.

The rearrangement links TRBV18 to TRBJ2-7; D perhaps matches TRBD2 (6 bases). This CDR3 is built from 12 residues. The ends were cut back, 3 bases at V and 4 bases at J, with 7 bases in the middle. The V gene's germline CDR1 is KGHSH and CDR2 LQKENI. In DNA, the CDR3 is TGTGCCAGCTCACCGGGGGGATACGAGCAGTACGTC. Translation gives CASSPGGYEQYV.

The rearrangement uses TRBV5-7 and TRBJ1-3; D possibly corresponds to TRBD1 (6 bases). TRBV5-7 is noted as an ORF with a role that remains uncertain. CDR3 length: 15 residues. Trimming took off 7 bases at V and 4 bases at J, with 18 bases between the two ends. The CDR3 coding sequence is TGTGCCAGCCCCGGGGGGGCCCCCATGGGAAACACCATATATTTT. Its translation: CASPGGAPMGNTIYF.

The V call is TRBV15, the J call TRBJ2-7, with D perhaps matching TRBD2 (5 bases). Trimming cost V 2 bases and J 3 bases, with 11 bases left between them. Germline V lookup: CDR1 LNHNV, CDR2 YYDKDF (reference sequence). The length of the CDR3 is 14 residues. This chain's CDR3 is CATSRRGQIYEQYF. The CDR3 DNA is TGTGCCACCAGCAGAAGAGGGCAAATCTACGAGCAGTACTTC.

J is TRBJ2-5 and V is TRBV5-1; TRBD2 matches 11 bases. V was clipped by 5 bases and J by 5 bases; unmatched bases: 14. The CDR3 loop spans 17 amino acids. Looked up from germline, CDR1 is SGHRS and CDR2 is YFSETQ. The CDR3 DNA reads as TGCGCCAGCAGTCGCGGGACTAGCGGACCCCCAGGGGAGACCCAGTACTTC. Its translation: CASSRGTSGPPGETQYF.

The chain uses TRBV7-9 and TRBJ2-2; 10 bases fit TRBD1. This CDR3 is 16 amino acids long. After removal of 5 bases from V and 6 bases from J, the junction contained 9 bases not matched to a gene. Germline lookup yields CDR1 SEHNR and CDR2 FQNEAQ (reference sequence). The CDR3 DNA follows: TGTGCCAGCAGCGCCTATACCGGGACAGGGGCCGGGGAGCTGTTTTTT. Translating gives CASSAYTGTGAGELFF.

The V and J genes are TRBV5-8 and TRBJ1-1, with 8 bases that match TRBD1. CDR1 SGHTS and CDR2 YDEGEE come from the germline V gene. After removal of 4 bases from V and 7 bases from J, the junction contained 6 bases not matched to a gene. The CDR3 is 13 amino acids. CDR3 amino acids: CASSAQGGSEAFF. CDR3 nucleotide sequence: TGTGCCAGCAGCGCACAGGGGGGAAGTGAAGCTTTCTTT.

V is TRBV6-5 and J is TRBJ2-1; D is ambiguous. V gave up 4 bases and J gave up 5 bases, with 15 bases separating them. This CDR3 spans 15 amino acids. The V gene's germline CDR1 is MNHEY and CDR2 SVGAGI. The CDR3 nucleotides read TGTGCCAGCAGTTCGCGCCCCTACGAACACAATGAGCAGTTCTTC. Its protein is CASSSRPYEHNEQFF.

CDR3: CASWAAGGTYEQYF. In nucleotides, the CDR3 is TGTGCCAGCTGGGCGGCAGGGGGGACCTACGAGCAGTACTTC. V is TRBV6-5 and J is TRBJ2-7; D perhaps matches TRBD1 (7 bases). The CDR3 loop spans 14 amino acids. Trimming left V 8 bases short and J 2 bases short, with 16 bases between. Germline V lookup: CDR1 MNHEY, CDR2 SVGAGI.

The chain uses TRBV7-2 and TRBJ2-7; 8 bases align to TRBD2. The germline gives CDR1 SGHTA, CDR2 FQGNSA. This CDR3 has 12 residues. With 8 bases clipped from V and 6 bases from J, the junction kept 6 bases outside the gene matches. The CDR3 region is CASARAGGEQYF. DNA for the CDR3: TGTGCCAGCGCCCGGGCGGGGGGCGAGCAGTACTTC. Filled out from reference TRBV7-2 and TRBJ2-7, the complete variable domain reads GAGVSQSPSNKVTEKGKDVELRCDPISGHTALYWYRQSLGQGLEFLIYFQGNSAPDKSGLPSDRFSAERTGGSVSTLTIQRTQQEDSAVYLCASARAGGEQYFGPGTRLTVT.

The CDR3 here is CASSPGRGRTNEKLFF. In DNA, the CDR3 is TGTGCCAGCAGCCCGGGGCGGGGGCGGACTAATGAAAAACTGTTTTTT. The rearrangement uses TRBV7-6 and TRBJ1-4, with D possibly TRBD1 on 6 matching bases. Germline V gene data show CDR1 as SGHVS and CDR2 as FNYEAQ. Trimming took off 5 bases at V and 2 bases at J, with 15 bases between the two ends. The CDR3 is 16 residues long.

The chain employs TRBV6-5 and TRBJ2-5; 9 positions match TRBD2. Germline CDR1 reads MNHEY; CDR2 reads SVGAGI. V shed 3 bases and J 1 base; nucleotides not matched to a gene: 6. This CDR3 comprises 16 residues. This chain's CDR3 is CASSYTAGGGQETQYF. The CDR3 coding sequence is TGTGCCAGCAGTTATACAGCGGGAGGAGGCCAAGAGACCCAGTACTTC.

V usage is TRBV5-1 and J usage is TRBJ2-6, with 10 bases lining up with TRBD2. This CDR3 is built from 17 residues. Germline V gene lookup returns CDR1 SGHRS and CDR2 YFSETQ. V lost 1 base to trimming and J lost 3 bases; unmatched junction nucleotides: 4. CDR3 bases: TGCGCCAGCAGCTTGACGGCTAGCGGGAGTGGGGCCAACGTCCTGACTTTC. This sequence encodes CASSLTASGSGANVLTF.

The genes are TRBV7-3 and TRBJ2-1, with 13 nucleotides matching TRBD2. Germline CDR1 SGHTA, CDR2 FQGTGA. The CDR3 loop spans 21 amino acids. The J segment lost 6 bases and the V segment lost 1 base, leaving 18 bases of the junction unmatched. In DNA, the CDR3 is TGTGCCAGCAGCTTAATGGCCCCGGGACTAGCGGGATCCGAGGGGGGCAATGAGCAGTTCTTC. Protein: CASSLMAPGLAGSEGGNEQFF.

The chain combines TRBV10-3 with TRBJ1-2, with 9 positions matching TRBD1. In germline, CDR1 is ENHRY, CDR2 SYGVKD. V was clipped by 10 bases and J by 4 bases; unmatched bases: 4. CDR3 length: 12 amino acids. The CDR3, as DNA: TGTGCCACCGCGACAGGGGGCTATGGCTACACCTTC. Protein: CATATGGYGYTF.

This clone was counted a few times. The chain employs TRBV4-3 and TRBJ2-7, with TRBD1 as a possible D gene (5 bases). Trimming removed 0 bases at V and 7 bases at J, with 16 bases between. The length of the CDR3 is 15 residues. Germline V gene sequence: CDR1 LGHNA, CDR2 YSLEER. The chain's CDR3 is CASSQEVGQGMEQYF. The DNA of the CDR3 is TGCGCCAGCAGCCAAGAGGTAGGCCAGGGCATGGAGCAGTACTTC.

The chain couples TRBV12-2 to TRBJ2-5; the D segment call TRBD1 is taken from the table without a DNA check. TRBV12-2 constitutes a pseudogene. The CDR3 is 17 residues long. The CDR3, as DNA: TGTGCAAGTCGCCCACAGACAGAACCCACCGCCCAAGAGACCCAGTACTTC. Translation gives CASRPQTEPTAQETQYF.

The J gene is TRBJ2-1, the V gene TRBV24-1; 7 nucleotides match TRBD2. Germline CDR1 KGHDR, CDR2 SFDVKD. The CDR3 has 16 residues. V trimming: 4 bases; J trimming: 8 bases; junction bases outside the gene matches: 13. CDR3 in amino acids: CATSDPGLVSIDEQFF. The CDR3 coding sequence is TGTGCCACCAGTGACCCCGGACTAGTCTCTATTGATGAGCAGTTCTTC.

CDR3 loop: CASSLDGRGPLAKNIQYF. CDR3 sequence (DNA): TGTGCCAGCAGCTTAGATGGCAGGGGGCCATTAGCCAAAAACATTCAGTACTTC. The V and J genes are TRBV7-2 and TRBJ2-4, with TRBD1 matching 8 bases. The CDR3 runs 18 residues. Germline values: CDR1 SGHTA, CDR2 FQGNSA. V lost 1 base, J lost 0 bases, and 8 bases stayed unmatched. The full variable domain, completed using reference TRBV7-2 and TRBJ2-4, is GAGVSQSPSNKVTEKGKDVELRCDPISGHTALYWYRQSLGQGLEFLIYFQGNSAPDKSGLPSDRFSAERTGGSVSTLTIQRTQQEDSAVYLCASSLDGRGPLAKNIQYFGAGTRLSVL.

The chain combines TRBV9 with TRBJ2-7; 8 bases align to TRBD1. This CDR3 is 17 amino acids long. After removal of 3 bases from V and 2 bases from J, the junction contained 13 bases not matched to a gene. Looked up from germline, CDR1 is SGDLS and CDR2 is YYNGEE. As DNA, the CDR3 is TGTGCCAGCAGCGGTAGTTGGGGGACAGGCACAGCCTACGAGCAGTACTTC. This encodes CASSGSWGTGTAYEQYF.

The V and J genes are TRBV12-5 and TRBJ1-1, with D tentatively TRBD1 (5 bases). V was pared by 6 bases and J by 2 bases, with 13 bases between. CDR3 size: 14 residues. Per the germline V gene, CDR1 is LGHNT and CDR2 is FRNRAP. CDR3 protein: CASGRGQGNTEAFF. The CDR3 DNA sequence: TGTGCTAGTGGCCGTGGGCAGGGAAACACTGAAGCTTTCTTT.